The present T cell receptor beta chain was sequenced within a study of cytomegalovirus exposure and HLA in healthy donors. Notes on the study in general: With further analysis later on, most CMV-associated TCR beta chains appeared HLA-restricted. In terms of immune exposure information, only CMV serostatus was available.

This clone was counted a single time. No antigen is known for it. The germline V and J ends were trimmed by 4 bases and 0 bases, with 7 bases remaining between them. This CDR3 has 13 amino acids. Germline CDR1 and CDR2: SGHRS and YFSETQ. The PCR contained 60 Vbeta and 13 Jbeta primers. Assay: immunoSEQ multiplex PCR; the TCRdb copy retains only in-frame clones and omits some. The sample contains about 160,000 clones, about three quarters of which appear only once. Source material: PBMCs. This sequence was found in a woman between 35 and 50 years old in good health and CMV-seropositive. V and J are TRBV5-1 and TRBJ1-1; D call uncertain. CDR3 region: CASSPELNTEAFF. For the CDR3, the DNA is TGCGCCAGCAGCCCCGAGTTGAACACTGAAGCTTTCTTT.